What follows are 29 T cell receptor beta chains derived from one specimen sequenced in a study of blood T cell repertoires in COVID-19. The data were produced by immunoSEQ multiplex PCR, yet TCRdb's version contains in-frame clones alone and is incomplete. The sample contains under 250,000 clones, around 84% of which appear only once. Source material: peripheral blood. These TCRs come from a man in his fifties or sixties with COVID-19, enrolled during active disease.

The CDR3, as DNA: TGTGCCAGCTCACCACAGAGGGAGAATCAGCCCCAGCATTTT. This sequence encodes CASSPQRENQPQHF. The J gene is TRBJ1-5, the V gene TRBV18; unclear D gene. The V gene's germline CDR1 is KGHSH and CDR2 LQKENI. V was clipped by 1 base and J by 4 bases, with 8 bases between them. This CDR3 contains 14 residues.

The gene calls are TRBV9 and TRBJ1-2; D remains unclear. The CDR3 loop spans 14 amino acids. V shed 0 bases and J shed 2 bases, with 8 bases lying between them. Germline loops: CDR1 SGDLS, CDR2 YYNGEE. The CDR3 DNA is TGTGCCAGCAGCGTAGGATCAGGAAACTATGGCTACACCTTC. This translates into CASSVGSGNYGYTF.

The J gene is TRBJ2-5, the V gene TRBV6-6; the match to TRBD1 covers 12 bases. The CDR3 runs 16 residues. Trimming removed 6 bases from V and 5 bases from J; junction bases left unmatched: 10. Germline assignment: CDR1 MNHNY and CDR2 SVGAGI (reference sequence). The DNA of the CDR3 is TGTGCCAGCAGATATCCGGGACAGGGGGCTGCGGAGACCCAGTACTTC. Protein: CASRYPGQGAAETQYF.

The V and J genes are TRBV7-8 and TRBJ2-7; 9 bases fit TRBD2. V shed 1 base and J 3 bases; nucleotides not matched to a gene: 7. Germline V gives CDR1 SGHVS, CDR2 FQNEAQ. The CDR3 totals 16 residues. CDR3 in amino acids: CASSLGGLAAIYEQYF. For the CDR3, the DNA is TGTGCCAGCAGCTTAGGGGGACTAGCTGCTATCTACGAGCAGTACTTC.

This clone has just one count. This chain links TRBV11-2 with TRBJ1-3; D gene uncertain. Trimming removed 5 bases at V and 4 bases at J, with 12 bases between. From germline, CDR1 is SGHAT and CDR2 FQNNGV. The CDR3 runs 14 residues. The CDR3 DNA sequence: TGTGCCAGCAGCCCCTTCGACTCGGGAAACACCATATATTTT. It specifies CASSPFDSGNTIYF.

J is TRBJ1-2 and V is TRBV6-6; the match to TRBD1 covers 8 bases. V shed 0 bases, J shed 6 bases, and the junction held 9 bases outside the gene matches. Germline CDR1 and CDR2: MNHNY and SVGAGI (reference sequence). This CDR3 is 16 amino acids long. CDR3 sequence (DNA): TGTGCCAGCAGTTACTCGAGACAGGGGCAGGCGAATGGCTACACCTTC. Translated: CASSYSRQGQANGYTF.

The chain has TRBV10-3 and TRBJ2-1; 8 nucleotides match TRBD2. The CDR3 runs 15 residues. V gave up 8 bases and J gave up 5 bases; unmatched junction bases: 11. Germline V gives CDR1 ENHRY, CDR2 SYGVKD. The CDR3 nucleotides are TGTGCCATCGCCCCTCCGAGACTAGCGCACAATGAGCAGTTCTTC. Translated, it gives CAIAPPRLAHNEQFF.

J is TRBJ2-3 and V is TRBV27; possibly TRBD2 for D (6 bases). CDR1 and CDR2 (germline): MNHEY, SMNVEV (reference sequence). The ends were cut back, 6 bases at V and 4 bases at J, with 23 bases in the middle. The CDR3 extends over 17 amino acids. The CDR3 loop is CASRYLFSGSGADTQYF. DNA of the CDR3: TGTGCCAGCAGATATTTATTTAGCGGTTCGGGGGCAGATACGCAGTATTTT.

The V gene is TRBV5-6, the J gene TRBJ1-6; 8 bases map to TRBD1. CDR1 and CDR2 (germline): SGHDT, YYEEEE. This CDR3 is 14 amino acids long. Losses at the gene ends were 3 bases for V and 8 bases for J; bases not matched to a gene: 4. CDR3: CASSWGQADSPLHF. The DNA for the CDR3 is TGTGCCAGCAGCTGGGGACAGGCGGATTCACCCCTCCACTTT.

The CDR3, as DNA: TGTGCCAGCAGCTTCCAAGGGGACAGCCTTTCACGGTTGTACACTGAAGCTTTCTTT. Its protein is CASSFQGDSLSRLYTEAFF. The chain has TRBV5-8 and TRBJ1-1; 7 bases fit TRBD1. Unmatched junction bases numbered 19, after V lost 2 bases and J lost 3 bases. This CDR3 is built from 19 residues. The germline V gene encodes CDR1 SGHTS and CDR2 YDEGEE.

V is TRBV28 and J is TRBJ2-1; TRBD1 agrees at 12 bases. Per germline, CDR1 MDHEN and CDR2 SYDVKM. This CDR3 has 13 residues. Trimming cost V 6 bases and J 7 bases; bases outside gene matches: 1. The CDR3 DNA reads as TGTGCCAGCAGGGGACAGGGGGCAAATGAGCAGTTCTTC. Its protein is CASRGQGANEQFF.

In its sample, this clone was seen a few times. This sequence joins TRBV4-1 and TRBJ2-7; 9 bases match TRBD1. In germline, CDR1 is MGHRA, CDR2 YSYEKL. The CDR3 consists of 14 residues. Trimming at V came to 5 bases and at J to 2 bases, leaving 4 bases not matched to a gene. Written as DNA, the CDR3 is TGCGCCAGCAGCAGTAGGGACAGGGCCTACGAGCAGTACTTC. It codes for CASSSRDRAYEQYF.

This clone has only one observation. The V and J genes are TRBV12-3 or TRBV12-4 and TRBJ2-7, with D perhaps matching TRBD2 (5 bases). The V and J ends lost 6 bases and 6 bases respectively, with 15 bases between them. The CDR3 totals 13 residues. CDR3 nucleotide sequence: TGTGCCAGCAGCCCCGGTGGGAGTGTCGAGCAGTACTTC. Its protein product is CASSPGGSVEQYF.

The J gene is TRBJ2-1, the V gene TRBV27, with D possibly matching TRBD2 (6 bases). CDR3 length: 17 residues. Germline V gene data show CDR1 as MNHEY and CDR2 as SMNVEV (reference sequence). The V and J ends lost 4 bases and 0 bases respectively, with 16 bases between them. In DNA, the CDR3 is TGTGCCAGCAGTTGGAGGGCGCGGGGTAGCTCCTACAATGAGCAGTTCTTC. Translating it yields CASSWRARGSSYNEQFF.

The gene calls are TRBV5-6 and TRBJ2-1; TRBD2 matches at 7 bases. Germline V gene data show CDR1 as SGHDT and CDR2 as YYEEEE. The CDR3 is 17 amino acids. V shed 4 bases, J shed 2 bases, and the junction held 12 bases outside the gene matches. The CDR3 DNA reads TGTGCCAGCAGCCCCACGTTTGGGGGGGGAGCCTACAATGAGCAGTTCTTC. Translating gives CASSPTFGGGAYNEQFF.

The CDR3 loop is CASSPHHATSGRESSYEQYF. The CDR3 region has the DNA TGTGCCAGCAGCCCCCACCACGCTACTAGCGGGAGAGAAAGTAGCTACGAGCAGTACTTC. The V call is TRBV3-1 (or the pseudogene TRBV3-2), the J call TRBJ2-7; 11 bases agree with TRBD2. From germline, CDR1 is LGHDT and CDR2 YNNKEL (reference sequence). The CDR3 is 20 residues long. Germline trimming cut 4 bases from V and 3 bases from J; bases unmatched to any gene: 20.

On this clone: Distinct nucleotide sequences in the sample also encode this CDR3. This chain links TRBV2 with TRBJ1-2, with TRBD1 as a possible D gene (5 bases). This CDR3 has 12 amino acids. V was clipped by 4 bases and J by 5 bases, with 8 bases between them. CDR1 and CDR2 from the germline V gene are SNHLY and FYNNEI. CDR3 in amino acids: CASSAGGYGYTF. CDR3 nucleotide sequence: TGTGCCAGCAGTGCCGGGGGGTATGGCTACACCTTC.

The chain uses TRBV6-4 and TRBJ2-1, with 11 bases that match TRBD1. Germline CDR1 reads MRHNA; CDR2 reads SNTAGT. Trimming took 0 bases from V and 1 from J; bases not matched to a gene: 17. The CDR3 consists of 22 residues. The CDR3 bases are TGTGCCAGCAGTGACTCGATGGTTTTAAGGGACAGGGGGAGCGGGTCCTACAATGAGCAGTTCTTC. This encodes CASSDSMVLRDRGSGSYNEQFF.

The DNA for the CDR3 is TGTGCCAGCAGTGTCGTCGACTATGGCTACACCTTC. Protein product: CASSVVDYGYTF. V is TRBV25-1 and J is TRBJ1-2; D is unclear. Germline CDR1 is MGHDK and CDR2 is SYGVNS. The CDR3 has 12 amino acids. Trimming took off 4 bases at V and 3 bases at J, with 6 bases between the two ends.

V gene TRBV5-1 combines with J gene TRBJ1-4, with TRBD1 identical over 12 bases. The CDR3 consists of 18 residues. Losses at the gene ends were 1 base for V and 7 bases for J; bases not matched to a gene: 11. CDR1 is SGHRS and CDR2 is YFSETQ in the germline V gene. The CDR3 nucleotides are TGCGCCAGCAGCTTGTTCGGGACAGGGGGCTTCGGACGTGAAAAACTGTTTTTT. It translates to CASSLFGTGGFGREKLFF.

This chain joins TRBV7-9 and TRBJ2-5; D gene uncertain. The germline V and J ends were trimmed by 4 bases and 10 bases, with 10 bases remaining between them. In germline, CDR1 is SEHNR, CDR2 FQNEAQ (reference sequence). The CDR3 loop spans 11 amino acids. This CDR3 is CASSSLGDQYF. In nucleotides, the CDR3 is TGTGCCAGCAGCTCCCTGGGCGACCAGTACTTC.

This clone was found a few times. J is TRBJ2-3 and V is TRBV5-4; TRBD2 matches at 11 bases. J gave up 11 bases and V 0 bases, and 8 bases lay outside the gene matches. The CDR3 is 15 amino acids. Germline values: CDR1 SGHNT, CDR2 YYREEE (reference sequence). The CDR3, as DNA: TGTGCCAGCAGCTTGGCCGGGGGCCTAGCGGGGGGGCAGTATTTT. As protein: CASSLAGGLAGGQYF.

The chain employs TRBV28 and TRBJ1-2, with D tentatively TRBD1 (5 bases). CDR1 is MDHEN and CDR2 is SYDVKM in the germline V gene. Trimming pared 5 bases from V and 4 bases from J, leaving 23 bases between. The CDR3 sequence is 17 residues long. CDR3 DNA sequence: TGTGCCAGCAGTAGACAGCAGTGGTTTCTGGACCGCTATGGCTACACCTTC. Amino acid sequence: CASSRQQWFLDRYGYTF.

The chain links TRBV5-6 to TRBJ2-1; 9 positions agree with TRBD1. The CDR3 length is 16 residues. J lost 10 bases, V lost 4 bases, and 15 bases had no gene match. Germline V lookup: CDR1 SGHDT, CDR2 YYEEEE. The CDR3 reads CASSGLRDRDLREQFF. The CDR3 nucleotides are TGTGCCAGCAGCGGACTCCGGGACAGGGACCTCCGCGAGCAGTTCTTC.

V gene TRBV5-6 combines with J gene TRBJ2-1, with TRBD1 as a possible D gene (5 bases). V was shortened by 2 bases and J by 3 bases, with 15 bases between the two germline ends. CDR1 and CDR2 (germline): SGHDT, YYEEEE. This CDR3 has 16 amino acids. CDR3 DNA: TGTGCCAGCAGCTTCACGGGCAGGGTACGCTACAATGAGCAGTTCTTC. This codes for CASSFTGRVRYNEQFF.

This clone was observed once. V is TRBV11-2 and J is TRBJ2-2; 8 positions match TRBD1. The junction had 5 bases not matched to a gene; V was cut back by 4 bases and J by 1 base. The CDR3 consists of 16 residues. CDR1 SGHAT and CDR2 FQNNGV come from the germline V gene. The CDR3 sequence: CASSSRGTGNTGELFF. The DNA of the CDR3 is TGTGCCAGCAGCTCCCGAGGGACAGGGAACACCGGGGAGCTGTTTTTT. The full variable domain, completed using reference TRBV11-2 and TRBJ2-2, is EAGVAQSPRYKIIEKRQSVAFWCNPISGHATLYWYQQILGQGPKLLIQFQNNGVVDDSQLPKDRFSAERLKGVDSTLKIQPAKLEDSAVYLCASSSRGTGNTGELFFGEGSRLTVL.

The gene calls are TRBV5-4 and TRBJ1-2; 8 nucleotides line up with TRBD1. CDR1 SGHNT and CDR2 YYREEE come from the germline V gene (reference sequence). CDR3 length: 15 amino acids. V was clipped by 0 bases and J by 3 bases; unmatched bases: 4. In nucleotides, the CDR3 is TGTGCCAGCAGCTTGGCCAGACAGGGGTACTATGGCTACACCTTC. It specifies CASSLARQGYYGYTF.

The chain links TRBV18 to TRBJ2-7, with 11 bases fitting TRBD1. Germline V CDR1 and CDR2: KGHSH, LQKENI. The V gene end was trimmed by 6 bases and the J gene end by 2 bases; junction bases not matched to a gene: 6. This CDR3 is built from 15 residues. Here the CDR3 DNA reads TGTGCCAGCTCCAACCCGGGACAGGGGGCCTACGAGCAGTACTTC. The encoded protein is CASSNPGQGAYEQYF. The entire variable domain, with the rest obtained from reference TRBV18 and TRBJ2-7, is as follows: NAGVMQNPRHLVRRRGQEARLRCSPMKGHSHVYWYRQLPEEGLKFMVYLQKENIIDESGMPKERFSAEFPKEGPSILRIQQVVRGDSAAYFCASSNPGQGAYEQYFGPGTRLTVT.

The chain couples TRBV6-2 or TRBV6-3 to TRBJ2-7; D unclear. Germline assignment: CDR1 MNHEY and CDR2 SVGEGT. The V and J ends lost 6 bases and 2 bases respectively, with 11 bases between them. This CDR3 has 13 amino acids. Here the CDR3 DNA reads TGTGCCAGCAGCTCCCCTACCCCCTACGAGCAGTACTTC. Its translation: CASSSPTPYEQYF.